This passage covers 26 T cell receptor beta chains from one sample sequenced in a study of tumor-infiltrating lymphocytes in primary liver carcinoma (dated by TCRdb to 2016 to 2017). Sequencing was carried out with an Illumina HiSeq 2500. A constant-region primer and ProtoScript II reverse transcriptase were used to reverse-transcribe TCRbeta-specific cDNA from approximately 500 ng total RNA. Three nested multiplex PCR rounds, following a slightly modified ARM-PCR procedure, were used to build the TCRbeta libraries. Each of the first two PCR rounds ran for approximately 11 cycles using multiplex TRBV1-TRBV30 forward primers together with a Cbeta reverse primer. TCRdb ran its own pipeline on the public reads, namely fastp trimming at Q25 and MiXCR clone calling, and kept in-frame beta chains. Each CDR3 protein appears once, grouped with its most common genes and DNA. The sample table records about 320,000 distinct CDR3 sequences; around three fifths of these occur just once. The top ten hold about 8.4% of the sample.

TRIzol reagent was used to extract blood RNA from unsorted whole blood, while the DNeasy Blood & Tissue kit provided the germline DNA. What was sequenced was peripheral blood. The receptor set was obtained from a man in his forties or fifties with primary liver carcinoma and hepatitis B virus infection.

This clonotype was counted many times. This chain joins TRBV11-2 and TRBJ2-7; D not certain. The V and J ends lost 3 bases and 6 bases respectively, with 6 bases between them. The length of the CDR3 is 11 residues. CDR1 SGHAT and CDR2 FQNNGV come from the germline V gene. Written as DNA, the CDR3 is TGTGCCAGCAGCTTGGGTCTCGAGCAGTACTTC. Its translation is CASSLGLEQYF.

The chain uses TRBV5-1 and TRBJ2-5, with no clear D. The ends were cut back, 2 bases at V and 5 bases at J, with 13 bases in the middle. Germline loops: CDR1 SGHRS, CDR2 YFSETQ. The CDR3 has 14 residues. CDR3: CASSFSGFHETQYF. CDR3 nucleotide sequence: TGCGCCAGCAGCTTCAGTGGGTTCCATGAGACCCAGTACTTC.

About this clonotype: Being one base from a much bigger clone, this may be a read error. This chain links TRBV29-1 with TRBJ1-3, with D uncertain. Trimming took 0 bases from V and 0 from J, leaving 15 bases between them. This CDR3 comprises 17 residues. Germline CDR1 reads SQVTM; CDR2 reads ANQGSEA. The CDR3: CSVEDQAGWYSGNTIYF. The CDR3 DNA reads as TGCAGCGTTGAAGATCAGGCGGGATGGTACTCTGGAAACACCATATATTTT.

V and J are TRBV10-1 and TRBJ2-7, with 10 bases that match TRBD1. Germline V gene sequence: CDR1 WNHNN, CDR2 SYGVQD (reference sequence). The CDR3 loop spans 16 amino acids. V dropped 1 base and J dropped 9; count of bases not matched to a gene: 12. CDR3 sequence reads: CASSELTGQGIDGQYF. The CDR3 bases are TGCGCCAGCAGTGAGTTGACGGGACAGGGGATTGACGGGCAGTACTTC.

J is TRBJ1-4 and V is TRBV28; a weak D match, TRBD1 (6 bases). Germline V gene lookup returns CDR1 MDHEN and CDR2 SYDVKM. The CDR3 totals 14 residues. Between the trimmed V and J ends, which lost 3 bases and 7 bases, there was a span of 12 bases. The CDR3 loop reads CASSFWGGGEKLFF. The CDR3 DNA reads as TGTGCCAGCAGTTTTTGGGGAGGGGGTGAAAAACTGTTTTTT.

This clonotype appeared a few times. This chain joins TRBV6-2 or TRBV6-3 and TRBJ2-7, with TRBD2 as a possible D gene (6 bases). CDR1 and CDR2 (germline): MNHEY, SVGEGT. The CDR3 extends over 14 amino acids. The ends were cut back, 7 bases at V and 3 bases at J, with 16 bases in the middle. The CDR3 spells CASKRPQEGYEQYF. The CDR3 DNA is TGTGCCAGCAAGAGACCACAGGAGGGCTACGAGCAGTACTTC.

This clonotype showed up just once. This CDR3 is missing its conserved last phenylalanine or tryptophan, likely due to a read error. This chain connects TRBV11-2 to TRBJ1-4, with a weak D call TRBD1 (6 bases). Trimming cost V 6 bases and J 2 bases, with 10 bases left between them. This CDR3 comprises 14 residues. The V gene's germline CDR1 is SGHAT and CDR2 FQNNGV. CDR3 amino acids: CASSCGQTNEKLFV. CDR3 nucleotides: TGTGCCAGCAGTTGCGGACAGACTAATGAAAAACTGTTTGTT.

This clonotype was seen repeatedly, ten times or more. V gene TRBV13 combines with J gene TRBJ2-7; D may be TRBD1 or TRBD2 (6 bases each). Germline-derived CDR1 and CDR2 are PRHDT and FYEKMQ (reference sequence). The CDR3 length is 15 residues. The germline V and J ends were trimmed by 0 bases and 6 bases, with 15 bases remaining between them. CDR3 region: CASSLGGEGGGEQYF. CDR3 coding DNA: TGTGCCAGCAGCTTAGGGGGTGAGGGGGGCGGCGAGCAGTACTTC.

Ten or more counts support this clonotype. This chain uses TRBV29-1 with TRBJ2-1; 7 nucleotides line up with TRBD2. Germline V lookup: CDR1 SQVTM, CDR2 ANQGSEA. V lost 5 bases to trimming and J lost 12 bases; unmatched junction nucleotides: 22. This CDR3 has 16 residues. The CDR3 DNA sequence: TGCAGCGTTTCCACCGCAACACCCGGCGAGGGCGGGGGGCAGTTCTTC. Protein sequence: CSVSTATPGEGGGQFF.

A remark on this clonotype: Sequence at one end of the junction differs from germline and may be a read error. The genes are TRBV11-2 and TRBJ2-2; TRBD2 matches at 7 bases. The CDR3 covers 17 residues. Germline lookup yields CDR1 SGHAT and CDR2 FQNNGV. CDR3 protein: CANSLFSRRENTGELSF. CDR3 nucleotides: TGTGCCAACAGCTTATTTTCGCGGCGGGAGAACACCGGGGAGCTGTCTTTT.

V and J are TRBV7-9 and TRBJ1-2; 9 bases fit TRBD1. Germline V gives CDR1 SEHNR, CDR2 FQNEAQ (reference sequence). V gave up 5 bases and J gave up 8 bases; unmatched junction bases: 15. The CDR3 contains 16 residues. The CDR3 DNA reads TGTGCCAGCAGCCGAGGAATGGTACAGGGGGCAAAAGGCTACACCTTC. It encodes CASSRGMVQGAKGYTF.

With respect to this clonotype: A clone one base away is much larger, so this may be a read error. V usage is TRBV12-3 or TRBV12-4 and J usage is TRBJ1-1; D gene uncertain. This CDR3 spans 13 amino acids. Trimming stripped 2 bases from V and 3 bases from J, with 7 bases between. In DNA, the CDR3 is TGTGCCAGCAGTTTAACAGCCGACACTGAAGCTTTCTTT. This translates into CASSLTADTEAFF.

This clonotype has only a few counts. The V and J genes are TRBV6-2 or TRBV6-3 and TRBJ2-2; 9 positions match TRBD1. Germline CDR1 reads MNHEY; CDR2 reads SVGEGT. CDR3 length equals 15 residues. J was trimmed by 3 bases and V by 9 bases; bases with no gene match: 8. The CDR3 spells CASKTGGLYTGELFF. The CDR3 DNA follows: TGTGCCAGTAAGACAGGGGGACTTTACACCGGGGAGCTGTTTTTT.

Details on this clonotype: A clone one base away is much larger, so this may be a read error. CDR3 bases: TGCAGCGTTGTCCTGGGACAGGGGGGTTCTGGGGCCAACGTCCTGACTTTC. This translates into CSVVLGQGGSGANVLTF. The chain is built from TRBV29-1 and TRBJ2-6; 11 nucleotides match TRBD1. The V and J ends lost 4 bases and 1 base, in that order; junction bases with no gene match: 6. Looked up from germline, CDR1 is SQVTM and CDR2 is ANQGSEA. The CDR3 is 17 residues long.

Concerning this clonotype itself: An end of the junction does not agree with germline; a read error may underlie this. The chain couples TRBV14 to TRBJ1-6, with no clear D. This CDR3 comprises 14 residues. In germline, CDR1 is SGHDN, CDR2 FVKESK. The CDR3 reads CASSRDLSGWPLLF. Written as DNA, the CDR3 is TGTGCCAGCAGCCGAGATTTATCGGGGTGGCCCCTCCTCTTT.

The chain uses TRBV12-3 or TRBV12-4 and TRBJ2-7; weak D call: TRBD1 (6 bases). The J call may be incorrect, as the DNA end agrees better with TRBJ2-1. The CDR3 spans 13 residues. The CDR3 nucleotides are TGTGCCAGCAGTTTTGGACAGTCCTACGAGCAGTTCTTC. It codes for CASSFGQSYEQFF.

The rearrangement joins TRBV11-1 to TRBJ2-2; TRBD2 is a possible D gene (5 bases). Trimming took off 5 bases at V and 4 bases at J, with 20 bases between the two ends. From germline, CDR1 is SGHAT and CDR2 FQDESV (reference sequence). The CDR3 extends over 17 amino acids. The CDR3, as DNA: TGTGCCAGCAGCCAGGCACTAGTGGGAGTCAGCACCGGGGAGCTGTTTTTT. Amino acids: CASSQALVGVSTGELFF.

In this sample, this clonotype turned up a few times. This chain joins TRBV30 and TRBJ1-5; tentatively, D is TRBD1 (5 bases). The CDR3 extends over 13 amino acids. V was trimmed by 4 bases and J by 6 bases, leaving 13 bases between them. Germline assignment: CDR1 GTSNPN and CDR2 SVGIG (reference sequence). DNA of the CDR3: TGTGCCTGGACCATCGGGGGGACTCAGCCCCAGCATTTT. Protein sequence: CAWTIGGTQPQHF.

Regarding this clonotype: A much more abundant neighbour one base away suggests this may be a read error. The CDR3 DNA reads TGTGTCAGCAGCCCCGCGGGCTCAGGGGGCGGCTATGGCTACACCTTC. Protein product: CVSSPAGSGGGYGYTF. The chain recombines TRBV11-2 with TRBJ1-2; 8 bases are a match to TRBD1. The V gene's germline CDR1 is SGHAT and CDR2 FQNNGV. This CDR3 has 16 residues.

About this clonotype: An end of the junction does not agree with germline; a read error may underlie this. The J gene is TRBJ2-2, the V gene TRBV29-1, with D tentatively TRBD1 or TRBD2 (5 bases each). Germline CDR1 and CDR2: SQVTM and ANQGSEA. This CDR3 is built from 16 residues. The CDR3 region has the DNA TGCAGTGTTGAGATAGGGGAGTCTCGAAACACCGGGGAGCTGTTTTTT. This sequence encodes CSVEIGESRNTGELFF.

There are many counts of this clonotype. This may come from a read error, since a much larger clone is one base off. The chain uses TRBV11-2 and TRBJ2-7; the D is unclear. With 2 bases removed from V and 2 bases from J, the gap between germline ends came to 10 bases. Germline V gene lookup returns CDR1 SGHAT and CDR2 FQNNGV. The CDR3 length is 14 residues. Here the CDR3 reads CASSLTAGAYEQYF. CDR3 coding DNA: TGTGCCAGCAGCTTAACCGCCGGAGCCTACGAGCAGTACTTC.

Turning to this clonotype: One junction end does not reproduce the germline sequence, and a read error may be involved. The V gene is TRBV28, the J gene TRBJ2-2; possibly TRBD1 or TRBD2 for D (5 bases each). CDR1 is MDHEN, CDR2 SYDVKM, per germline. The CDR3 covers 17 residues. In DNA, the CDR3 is TGTCCCAGCAGTTCCCCTCTCGGGACGGGTCTGACCGGGGAGCTGTTTTTT. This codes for CPSSSPLGTGLTGELFF.

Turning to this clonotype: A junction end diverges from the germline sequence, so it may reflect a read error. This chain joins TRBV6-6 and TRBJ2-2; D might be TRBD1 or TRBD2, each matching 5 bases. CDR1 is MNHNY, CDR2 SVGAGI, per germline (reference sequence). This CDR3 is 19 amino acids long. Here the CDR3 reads CASSYQSPGAEERTGELFF. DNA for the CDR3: TGCGCCAGCAGTTACCAGTCGCCCGGGGCGGAAGAGAGGACCGGGGAGCTGTTTTTT.

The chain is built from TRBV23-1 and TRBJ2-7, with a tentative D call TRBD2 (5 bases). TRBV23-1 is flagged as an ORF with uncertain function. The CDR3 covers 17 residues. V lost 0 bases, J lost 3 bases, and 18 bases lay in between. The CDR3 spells CASSQSGIGPDNYEQYF. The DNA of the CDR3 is TGCGCCAGCAGTCAATCCGGGATAGGCCCAGACAACTACGAGCAGTACTTC.

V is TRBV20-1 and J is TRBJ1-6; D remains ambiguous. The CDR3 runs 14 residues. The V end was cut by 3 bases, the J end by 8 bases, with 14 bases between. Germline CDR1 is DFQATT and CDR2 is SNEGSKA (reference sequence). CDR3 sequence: CSASLVQLDSPLHF. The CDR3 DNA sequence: TGCAGTGCTAGCCTTGTGCAGTTGGATTCACCCCTCCACTTT.

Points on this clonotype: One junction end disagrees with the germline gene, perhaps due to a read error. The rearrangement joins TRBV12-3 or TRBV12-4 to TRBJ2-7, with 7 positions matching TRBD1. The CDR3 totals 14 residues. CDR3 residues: CASSRDSSPYGQYF. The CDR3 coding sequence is TGTGCCAGCAGCCGGGACAGCTCTCCCTACGGGCAGTACTTC.